These 21 T cell receptor beta chains were sequenced from one sample in a study of blood T cell repertoires in COVID-19. Profiling relied on immunoSEQ multiplex PCR, and the TCRdb table lists in-frame clones only, not all of them. The repertoire holds some 250,000 clones, 75% to 85% seen once, with 7.5% in the top ten. Material: peripheral blood. These receptor sequences come from a woman older than 75 with COVID-19, enrolled during active disease.

This chain links TRBV19 with TRBJ2-2, with 7 bases that match TRBD1. The ends lost 4 bases at V and 1 base at J; junction bases unmatched: 6. This CDR3 region has 16 residues. Per the germline V gene, CDR1 is LNHDA and CDR2 is SQIVND (reference sequence). CDR3 DNA sequence: TGTGCCAGTAGTAGAAAGACAGGGAAGAACACCGGGGAGCTGTTTTTT. It specifies CASSRKTGKNTGELFF. Together with reference TRBV19 and TRBJ2-2, the CDR3 gives the full variable domain: DGGITQSPKYLFRKEGQNVTLSCEQNLNHDAMYWYRQDPGQGLRLIYYSQIVNDFQKGDIAEGYSVSREKKESFPLTVTSAQKNPTAFYLCASSRKTGKNTGELFFGEGSRLTVL.

The chain employs TRBV7-6 and TRBJ2-2, with D possibly matching TRBD2 (6 bases). V was pared by 5 bases and J by 3 bases, with 16 bases between. The CDR3 runs 16 residues. CDR1 is SGHVS and CDR2 is FNYEAQ in the germline V gene. As DNA, the CDR3 is TGTGCCAGCAGCCCTCCGGCGGGGTCGGACACCGGGGAGCTGTTTTTT. Translated, it gives CASSPPAGSDTGELFF.

The chain uses TRBV3-1 (or the pseudogene TRBV3-2) and TRBJ2-7, with TRBD1 matching over 10 bases. V was pared by 3 bases and J by 6 bases, with 8 bases of the junction left unmatched. Germline V lookup: CDR1 LGHDT, CDR2 YNNKEL (reference sequence). The CDR3 has 15 amino acids. The CDR3 DNA sequence: TGTGCCAGCAGCCATTCCCGGGACAGGGGTCTCGAGCAGTACTTC. It translates to CASSHSRDRGLEQYF.

This chain links TRBV6-6 with TRBJ1-4, with D uncertain. Looked up from germline, CDR1 is MNHNY and CDR2 is SVGAGI (reference sequence). V was clipped by 6 bases and J by 8 bases, with 16 bases between them. The CDR3 covers 14 residues. The CDR3 region has the DNA TGTGCCAGCAGCTCGGCAGGATCGGGAGAAAAACTGTTTTTT. Protein sequence: CASSSAGSGEKLFF.

This chain joins TRBV4-1 and TRBJ1-2; D gene ambiguous. V lost 4 bases to trimming and J lost 6 bases, with 9 bases between them. Per the germline V gene, CDR1 is MGHRA and CDR2 is YSYEKL. This CDR3 contains 12 residues. Here the CDR3 reads CASSLPGNGYTF. DNA of the CDR3: TGCGCCAGCAGCCTACCAGGTAATGGCTACACCTTC.

As DNA, the CDR3 is TGTGCCAGCAGCTTAGAGGCTAGCGGGAGGGGGTACGAGCAGTACTTC. It codes for CASSLEASGRGYEQYF. The genes are TRBV7-2 and TRBJ2-7; TRBD2 agrees at 12 bases. CDR1 and CDR2 from the germline V gene are SGHTA and FQGNSA. The CDR3 length is 16 residues. Germline trimming cut 1 base from V and 4 bases from J; bases unmatched to any gene: 5.

This sequence joins TRBV19 and TRBJ1-5; tentatively, D is TRBD1 (6 bases). The CDR3 extends over 15 amino acids. Per the germline V gene, CDR1 is LNHDA and CDR2 is SQIVND (reference sequence). With 3 bases removed from V and 3 bases from J, the gap between germline ends came to 12 bases. As DNA, the CDR3 is TGTGCCAGTAGTATGAATACAGGGAACAATCAGCCCCAGCATTTT. Translation gives CASSMNTGNNQPQHF.

The V gene is TRBV19, the J gene TRBJ2-1; a weak D match, TRBD1 (6 bases). CDR3 size: 13 residues. Germline values: CDR1 LNHDA, CDR2 SQIVND (reference sequence). Trimming pared 7 bases from V and 3 bases from J, leaving 10 bases between. The CDR3 nucleotides are TGTGCCAGTACTGCGGACAGCTACAATGAGCAGTTCTTC. It codes for CASTADSYNEQFF.

The sample holds a few counts of this clone. The genes are TRBV28 and TRBJ1-1; 11 bases agree with TRBD1. The CDR3 spans 16 residues. Trimming removed 6 bases from V and 4 bases from J; junction bases left unmatched: 10. CDR1 and CDR2 from the germline V gene are MDHEN and SYDVKM. CDR3 sequence (DNA): TGTGCCAGCAGCGGACAGGGGGCGCGCAGTTTCACTGAAGCTTTCTTT. As protein: CASSGQGARSFTEAFF.

The chain joins TRBV4-1 to TRBJ1-5; TRBD1 matches at 7 bases. With V trimmed by 3 bases and J by 5 bases, 4 bases remained unmatched. CDR3 length equals 14 residues. The germline V gene encodes CDR1 MGHRA and CDR2 YSYEKL. The CDR3 loop reads CASSHGTADQPQHF. DNA for the CDR3: TGCGCCAGCAGCCATGGGACAGCTGATCAGCCCCAGCATTTT.

This chain links TRBV7-2 with TRBJ2-1; the match to TRBD2 covers 10 bases. The J segment lost 5 bases and the V segment lost 7 bases, leaving 8 bases of the junction unmatched. Germline V gene sequence: CDR1 SGHTA, CDR2 FQGNSA. CDR3 length: 15 amino acids. The CDR3 coding sequence is TGTGCCAGCACCCCCCAAGCGGGAGGGAACAATGAGCAGTTCTTC. Translated: CASTPQAGGNNEQFF.

The chain combines TRBV7-2 with TRBJ1-2, with D perhaps matching TRBD1 (5 bases). CDR1 is SGHTA, CDR2 FQGNSA, per germline. V lost 5 bases and J 7 bases, leaving 20 bases between the germline ends. The CDR3 runs to 15 residues. The CDR3 DNA follows: TGTGCCAGCAGCCCCTCCGGGGGGGGGTCAAGTGGCTACACCTTC. Amino acid sequence: CASSPSGGGSSGYTF.

This clone showed up just a few times. The V call is TRBV2, the J call TRBJ2-3; TRBD2 agrees at 13 bases. The germline CDR1 and CDR2 sequences are SNHLY and FYNNEI. The trim removed 6 bases at V and 5 bases at J, leaving 8 bases unmatched. CDR3 length: 16 residues. CDR3 nucleotide sequence: TGTGCCAGCAGGGGGACTAGCGGGATTTTTGGAGATACGCAGTATTTT. Its translation: CASRGTSGIFGDTQYF.

This CDR3 is CASSRSVQETQYF. The DNA for the CDR3 is TGTGCCAGTAGTAGGTCAGTCCAAGAGACCCAGTACTTC. The rearrangement links TRBV19 to TRBJ2-5, with D unclear. CDR1 and CDR2 (germline): LNHDA, SQIVND (reference sequence). This CDR3 is 13 amino acids long. V was trimmed by 4 bases and J by 1 base, leaving 7 bases between them.

This clone showed up just a few times. The V call is TRBV19, the J call TRBJ1-2; 10 bases agree with TRBD1. In germline, CDR1 is LNHDA, CDR2 SQIVND (reference sequence). V was clipped by 6 bases and J by 4 bases; unmatched bases: 5. This CDR3 is 14 amino acids long. CDR3 sequence (DNA): TGTGCCAGTAGGACGGACAGGGGGATCTATGGCTACACCTTC. Its translation is CASRTDRGIYGYTF.

Written as DNA, the CDR3 is TGTGCCAGCAGCCCTCTGGGGGGTGACAACACTGAAGCTTTCTTT. This encodes CASSPLGGDNTEAFF. The rearrangement uses TRBV5-5 and TRBJ1-1; maybe TRBD1 (5 bases). This CDR3 region has 15 residues. The V and J ends lost 4 bases and 2 bases respectively, with 15 bases between them. In germline, CDR1 is SGHKS, CDR2 YYEKEE (reference sequence).

This CDR3 is CAWSAPIGQVNEKLFF. DNA for the CDR3: TGTGCCTGGAGTGCCCCTATCGGCCAGGTTAATGAAAAACTGTTTTTT. The rearrangement uses TRBV30 and TRBJ1-4; D is uncertain. This CDR3 is built from 16 residues. CDR1 and CDR2 from the germline V gene are GTSNPN and SVGIG (reference sequence). V dropped 1 base and J dropped 4 bases, with 16 bases sitting between them.

The chain combines TRBV5-4 with TRBJ2-1; 14 bases fit TRBD2. The CDR3 spans 16 residues. Germline V gives CDR1 SGHNT, CDR2 YYREEE (reference sequence). V lost 4 bases to trimming and J lost 6 bases; unmatched junction nucleotides: 6. In DNA, the CDR3 is TGTGCCAGCAGCCTGACTAGCGGGAGGGCCTCCAATGAGCAGTTCTTC. Translated: CASSLTSGRASNEQFF.

This rearrangement joins TRBV7-9 to TRBJ1-1; D possibly corresponds to TRBD1 (6 bases). Germline-derived CDR1 and CDR2 are SEHNR and FQNEAQ (reference sequence). CDR3 size: 15 residues. The V end was cut by 4 bases, the J end by 2 bases, with 14 bases between. The CDR3 loop is CASSSYEQGNTEAFF. In DNA, the CDR3 is TGTGCCAGCAGCTCGTACGAACAGGGTAACACTGAAGCTTTCTTT.

This clone was seen only once. This chain uses TRBV3-1 (or the pseudogene TRBV3-2) with TRBJ2-3; 10 nucleotides line up with TRBD2. This CDR3 spans 15 amino acids. Trimming cost V 4 bases and J 6 bases; bases outside gene matches: 7. Germline loops: CDR1 LGHDT, CDR2 YNNKEL (reference sequence). This CDR3 reads CASSRFLAGADTQYF. As DNA, the CDR3 is TGTGCCAGCAGCCGGTTTCTAGCGGGAGCTGATACGCAGTATTTT.

This chain links TRBV13 with TRBJ1-6; D call uncertain. V was trimmed by 3 bases and J by 5 bases, leaving 11 bases between them. The CDR3 is 15 residues long. Germline V gene lookup returns CDR1 PRHDT and CDR2 FYEKMQ (reference sequence). In DNA form, the CDR3 reads TGTGCCAGCAGCTTCGGTCGAAATAATAATTCACCCCTCCACTTT. It codes for CASSFGRNNNSPLHF.